Each of the 30 T cell receptor beta chains below was sequenced from the same sample in a study of patients and donors after allogeneic stem cell transplantation. A single record per CDR3 protein comes from TCRdb applying MiXCR to the RT-PCR reads. The sample yields more than 850,000 distinct CDR3 sequences, roughly 17% seen once. Sequenced input: blood, either unsorted or a sorted T cell fraction (not recorded which). These receptors were collected from a human donor who was either an allogeneic HSCT recipient or a stem cell or donor lymphocyte infusion donor (not recorded which). It is not recorded whose cells these are; they may come from a transplant donor.

This clonotype has ten or more counts. The chain is built from TRBV12-3 or TRBV12-4 and TRBJ2-2, with D perhaps matching TRBD2 (5 bases). Trimming stripped 6 bases from V and 4 bases from J, with 9 bases between. This CDR3 comprises 13 residues. CDR3 protein: CASRGSGTGELFF. CDR3 DNA: TGTGCCAGCAGAGGAAGCGGCACCGGGGAGCTGTTTTTT.

The rearrangement uses TRBV12-3 or TRBV12-4 and TRBJ1-1, with D maybe TRBD1 (6 bases). Trimming cost V 6 bases and J 4 bases, with 15 bases left between them. The CDR3 totals 14 residues. The DNA for the CDR3 is TGTGCCAGCAGCCGGGGAGGGGGGATCACTGAAGCTTTCTTT. Translating gives CASSRGGGITEAFF.

The CDR3 here is CATSRGQVFGDTQYF. The CDR3 DNA follows: TGTGCCACCAGCCGGGGACAGGTATTTGGAGATACGCAGTATTTT. The V and J genes are TRBV15 and TRBJ2-3, with 8 bases lining up with TRBD1. The CDR3 sequence is 15 residues long. In germline, CDR1 is LNHNV, CDR2 YYDKDF (reference sequence). The V and J ends lost 5 bases and 5 bases, in that order; junction bases with no gene match: 9.

A word on this clonotype: A much larger clone differs from this one at a single base, so this may be a read error. The chain recombines TRBV5-1 with TRBJ2-1; D not resolved. The germline gives CDR1 SGHRS, CDR2 YFSETQ. The CDR3 has 13 amino acids. CDR3: CVSSLTGTREQFF. CDR3 in DNA: TGCGTCAGCAGCCTCACCGGAACGCGGGAGCAGTTCTTC.

This clonotype was counted a few times. The chain is built from TRBV5-1 and TRBJ2-3; D is unclear. Germline CDR1 is SGHRS and CDR2 is YFSETQ. This CDR3 region has 16 residues. Trimming cost V 0 bases and J 0 bases, with 11 bases left between them. CDR3 nucleotides: TGCGCCAGCAGCTTGGGTCGTGGCACTAGCACAGATACGCAGTATTTT. This encodes CASSLGRGTSTDTQYF. The variable domain in full, with the rest retrieved from reference TRBV5-1 and TRBJ2-3, is KAGVTQTPRYLIKTRGQQVTLSCSPISGHRSVSWYQQTPGQGLQFLFEYFSETQRNKGNFPGRFSGRQFSNSRSEMNVSTLELGDSALYLCASSLGRGTSTDTQYFGPGTRLTVL.

Only a few counts were recorded for this clonotype. V is TRBV18 and J is TRBJ2-1; D might be TRBD2 (6 bases). Germline-derived CDR1 and CDR2 are KGHSH and LQKENI. This CDR3 contains 15 residues. Trimming took 3 bases from V and 0 from J, leaving 9 bases between them. In DNA, the CDR3 is TGTGCCAGCTCACCCTGGACTAACTCCTACAATGAGCAGTTCTTC. This codes for CASSPWTNSYNEQFF.

This clonotype was seen more than once but under ten times. The V call is TRBV5-1, the J call TRBJ2-5; D is possibly TRBD1 or TRBD2 (5 bases each). The germline V gene encodes CDR1 SGHRS and CDR2 YFSETQ. The CDR3 is 13 amino acids. The V and J ends lost 0 bases and 5 bases respectively, with 8 bases between them. The CDR3 loop is CASSLGRDETQYF. In nucleotides, the CDR3 is TGCGCCAGCAGCTTGGGCAGGGACGAGACCCAGTACTTC.

This clonotype was observed a few times. The chain uses TRBV25-1 and TRBJ2-3, with D tentatively TRBD1 or TRBD2 (5 bases each). The CDR3 has 15 amino acids. V was cut by 7 bases and J by 0 bases, with 14 bases left in between. Germline lookup yields CDR1 MGHDK and CDR2 SYGVNS. For the CDR3, the DNA is TGTGCCAGCAAGGAGCCGGGGCGCAGCACAGATACGCAGTATTTT. Its translation is CASKEPGRSTDTQYF.

This clonotype has more than one count but fewer than ten. The V and J genes are TRBV2 and TRBJ1-1, with D unclear. The germline V gene has CDR1 SNHLY and CDR2 FYNNEI. This CDR3 contains 13 residues. V was cut by 4 bases and J by 10 bases, with 16 bases left in between. The DNA for the CDR3 is TGTGCCAGCAGTGTTGGGTCCCGCGAGGTAGCTTTCTTT. Translating it yields CASSVGSREVAFF.

The chain couples TRBV4-3 to TRBJ2-1, with TRBD1 as a possible D gene (6 bases). The ends were cut back, 3 bases at V and 8 bases at J, with 17 bases in the middle. The CDR3 is 15 residues long. CDR1 is LGHNA, CDR2 YSLEER, per germline. The CDR3 nucleotides read TGCGCCAGCAGCCAGCAACAGGGCTATATTCATGAGCAGTTCTTC. Encoded protein: CASSQQQGYIHEQFF.

V gene TRBV4-1 combines with J gene TRBJ2-1; tentatively, D is TRBD1 (9 bases). V lost 3 bases, J lost 3 bases, and 27 bases lay in between. Germline V gene lookup returns CDR1 MGHRA and CDR2 YSYEKL. The length of the CDR3 is 20 residues. The CDR3 region has the DNA TGCGCCAGCAGCCATCCGGGACAGGGTAACAGCGGGGGCCTCTACAATGAGCAGTTCTTC. Translating it yields CASSHPGQGNSGGLYNEQFF.

The chain combines TRBV30 with TRBJ2-7, with D perhaps being TRBD1 or TRBD2 (5 bases each). Germline CDR1 is GTSNPN and CDR2 is SVGIG (reference sequence). This CDR3 has 13 residues. The ends were cut back, 2 bases at V and 3 bases at J, with 11 bases in the middle. CDR3 bases: TGTGCCTGGAGTTTAGGGGAGAACTACGAGCAGTACTTC. The encoded protein is CAWSLGENYEQYF. Filled out from reference TRBV30 and TRBJ2-7, the complete variable domain reads SQTIHQWPATLVQPVGSPLSLECTVEGTSNPNLYWYRQAAGRGLQLLFYSVGIGQISSEVPQNLSASRPQDRQFILSSKKLLLSDSGFYLCAWSLGENYEQYFGPGTRLTVT.

This clonotype showed up just a few times. V is TRBV11-3 and J is TRBJ2-3; 9 nucleotides agree with TRBD1. The CDR3 sequence is 16 residues long. Germline V gene data show CDR1 as SGHNT and CDR2 as YENEEA. The V gene end was trimmed by 3 bases and the J gene end by 6 bases; junction bases not matched to a gene: 10. CDR3 residues: CASSLNPTGGRDTQYF. In nucleotides, the CDR3 is TGTGCCAGCAGCTTGAATCCCACAGGGGGCAGGGATACGCAGTATTTT.

This rearrangement joins TRBV12-3 or TRBV12-4 to TRBJ1-5; D is undetermined. The V and J ends lost 3 bases and 3 bases respectively, with 9 bases between them. The CDR3 runs 14 residues. CDR3 protein: CASSFFQNNQPQHF. DNA for the CDR3: TGTGCCAGCAGTTTCTTCCAGAACAATCAGCCCCAGCATTTT.

The rearrangement uses TRBV11-2 and TRBJ2-1; D is unresolved. V lost 8 bases and J lost 2, with 16 bases in between. This CDR3 region has 15 residues. Germline assignment: CDR1 SGHAT and CDR2 FQNNGV. The CDR3 loop reads CASGLRDGAYNEQFF. CDR3 sequence (DNA): TGTGCCAGCGGCCTCCGTGACGGAGCCTACAATGAGCAGTTCTTC.

A few counts support this clonotype. This rearrangement joins TRBV5-1 to TRBJ2-5; 9 nucleotides line up with TRBD2. The CDR3 consists of 14 residues. CDR1 and CDR2 from the germline V gene are SGHRS and YFSETQ. The trim removed 5 bases at V and 5 bases at J, leaving 7 bases unmatched. CDR3 DNA sequence: TGCGCCAGCAGTAGCGGGAGTTTAAAGGAGACCCAGTACTTC. It encodes CASSSGSLKETQYF.

The chain uses TRBV9 and TRBJ2-1; 7 bases match TRBD2. This CDR3 has 13 residues. Germline V gene lookup returns CDR1 SGDLS and CDR2 YYNGEE. V was pared by 4 bases and J by 9 bases, with 7 bases of the junction left unmatched. The CDR3 loop reads CASSRRLASEQFF. Written as DNA, the CDR3 is TGTGCCAGCAGCAGAAGACTAGCCAGTGAGCAGTTCTTC.

This clonotype occurred a few times. The rearrangement uses TRBV7-9 and TRBJ1-5, with 9 bases aligning to TRBD1. After removal of 3 bases from V and 3 bases from J, the junction contained 6 bases not matched to a gene. Germline CDR1 and CDR2: SEHNR and FQNEAQ (reference sequence). This CDR3 is built from 16 residues. The DNA of the CDR3 is TGTGCCAGCAGCTTTCGACAGGGGGTGACCAATCAGCCCCAGCATTTT. This translates into CASSFRQGVTNQPQHF.

There are a few counts of this clonotype. This chain joins TRBV12-3 or TRBV12-4 and TRBJ2-7, with TRBD2 matching over 9 bases. V lost 4 bases and J lost 0; bases outside the gene matches: 4. CDR3 size: 15 residues. The chain's CDR3 is CASSSSGVSSYEQYF. The CDR3 DNA reads TGTGCCAGCAGTTCTAGCGGGGTGAGCTCCTACGAGCAGTACTTC.

This clonotype was counted between two and nine times. This rearrangement joins TRBV19 to TRBJ2-1; 7 bases align to TRBD2. Losses at the gene ends were 3 bases for V and 6 bases for J; bases not matched to a gene: 11. The germline V gene encodes CDR1 LNHDA and CDR2 SQIVND (reference sequence). The CDR3 loop spans 16 amino acids. In DNA, the CDR3 is TGTGCCAGTAGTATCTCCGCAGGGAGGGTAAGCAATGAGCAGTTCTTC. Residues: CASSISAGRVSNEQFF.

V and J are TRBV6-5 and TRBJ2-7; 7 nucleotides align to TRBD2. This CDR3 region has 14 residues. The ends lost 2 bases at V and 4 bases at J; junction bases unmatched: 5. Germline V gene lookup returns CDR1 MNHEY and CDR2 SVGAGI. The CDR3 DNA is TGTGCCAGCAGTTACGCGCGGGGAGGGTACGAGCAGTACTTC. It yields the protein CASSYARGGYEQYF.

This clonotype was recorded at least ten times. This chain uses TRBV9 with TRBJ1-1, with 8 bases lining up with TRBD1. V dropped 3 bases and J dropped 4; count of bases not matched to a gene: 11. This CDR3 spans 16 amino acids. Germline CDR1 is SGDLS and CDR2 is YYNGEE. The CDR3 region has the DNA TGTGCCAGCAGCGGGGGGAAGTGGCAGGGGGCCACTGAAGCTTTCTTT. Translated, it gives CASSGGKWQGATEAFF.

The chain joins TRBV20-1 to TRBJ1-2, with D hard to call. V was shortened by 3 bases and J by 3 bases, with 14 bases between the two germline ends. Germline V lookup: CDR1 DFQATT, CDR2 SNEGSKA (reference sequence). The CDR3 totals 14 residues. The CDR3 loop is CSASKVARYYGYTF. CDR3 bases: TGCAGTGCTAGTAAGGTAGCCCGTTACTATGGCTACACCTTC.

V is TRBV3-1 and J is TRBJ2-1, with D perhaps TRBD1 or TRBD2 (5 bases each). Trimming cost V 2 bases and J 9 bases, with 26 bases left between them. There are 18 residues in the CDR3. Germline V gene sequence: CDR1 LGHDT, CDR2 YNNKEL (reference sequence). The CDR3: CASSQLILAGWGSGEQFF. CDR3 nucleotide sequence: TGTGCCAGCAGCCAACTAATACTCGCAGGTTGGGGGAGTGGTGAGCAGTTCTTC.

The chain carries TRBV30 and TRBJ2-7; the D gene is possibly TRBD1 (6 bases). V lost 5 bases, J lost 6 bases, and 20 bases lay in between. The CDR3 is made up of 14 amino acids. The V gene's germline CDR1 is GTSNPN and CDR2 SVGIG (reference sequence). Written as DNA, the CDR3 is TGTGCCTGGGCAGACAGGAGCCTTTTTAGCGAGCAGTACTTC. It codes for CAWADRSLFSEQYF.

This clonotype was counted ten times or more. The J gene is TRBJ1-5, the V gene TRBV12-3 or TRBV12-4; TRBD1 is a possible D gene (5 bases). The V gene lost 3 bases and the J gene lost 9 bases, with 21 bases spanning the gap. The CDR3 is 16 residues long. The CDR3 is CASSFRRGGGPRPQHF. CDR3 in DNA: TGTGCCAGCAGTTTCCGCCGGGGGGGAGGCCCGCGGCCCCAGCATTTT.

The chain has TRBV7-9 and TRBJ1-2, with D possibly being TRBD1 (5 bases). Deletions cut 1 base from V and 8 bases from J, with 17 bases between. CDR3 length equals 15 residues. Germline V lookup: CDR1 SEHNR, CDR2 FQNEAQ (reference sequence). The CDR3 DNA sequence: TGTGCCAGCAGCTTAGAGTTGGCAGGGTGGGACGGCTACACCTTC. Protein product: CASSLELAGWDGYTF.

The CDR3 spells CASSLASSGTPYEQYF. The CDR3 nucleotides are TGTGCCAGCAGTTTAGCTTCGAGCGGAACCCCCTACGAGCAGTACTTC. This sequence joins TRBV12-3 or TRBV12-4 and TRBJ2-7; possibly TRBD2 for D (5 bases). This CDR3 contains 16 residues. Trimming pared 0 bases from V and 2 bases from J, leaving 14 bases between.

This clonotype occurred a few times. This chain connects TRBV6-1 to TRBJ2-3; possibly TRBD1 for D (6 bases). CDR3 length equals 14 residues. The germline gives CDR1 MNHNS, CDR2 SASEGT. Trimming left V 9 bases short and J 4 bases short, with 17 bases between. This chain's CDR3 is CASRPRGGSDTQYF. CDR3 coding DNA: TGTGCCAGTCGACCCAGGGGCGGTTCAGATACGCAGTATTTT.

In this sample, this clonotype turned up a few times. The genes are TRBV2 and TRBJ1-2, with 10 bases that match TRBD1. Germline V gene data show CDR1 as SNHLY and CDR2 as FYNNEI. V trimming: 6 bases; J trimming: 5 bases; junction bases outside the gene matches: 9. The CDR3 consists of 15 residues. DNA for the CDR3: TGTGCCAGCAGCGGACCCGGACAGGGGGGGTATGGCTACACCTTC. It translates to CASSGPGQGGYGYTF.